Listed below are T cell receptor beta chains from one sample, sequenced in a study of a mutant IDH1 vaccine in newly diagnosed glioma. The antigens these receptors bind are not known. Here immunoSEQ multiplex PCR was the method, and the copy in TCRdb shows in-frame clones only, minus some. The table has tens of thousands of clones, 85% to 90% seen once. This material consisted of PBMCs, taken from a glioma patient whose treatment included an IDH1 peptide vaccine. These receptors were collected from a man aged 35-49 years with glioma. Both conserved end residues are part of each CDR3. A D gene is named only where the DNA matches it firmly. Clone size is given for some rows only: seen once, a few or many times, or a class if the clone is expanded.

J,V,size,D,DNA,CDR3
TRBJ1-2,TRBV6-5,-,-,TGTGCCAGCACAAGGGACCGAGCTAACTATGGCTACACCTTC,CASTRDRANYGYTF
TRBJ2-3,TRBV19,-,-,TGTGCCAGTAGTTGGCGAGATACGCAGTATTTT,CASSWRDTQYF
TRBJ2-2,TRBV10-3,once,-,TGTGCCATCCTGAACACCGGGGAGCTGTTTTTT,CAILNTGELFF
TRBJ2-3,TRBV2,few,TRBD2,TGTGCCAGCAGAGCGGGAGGAGATACGCAGTATTTT,CASRAGGDTQYF
TRBJ1-5,TRBV27,-,-,TGTGCCAGCAGTCCCGACCGGGGCCCTAATCAGCCCCAGCATTTT,CASSPDRGPNQPQHF
TRBJ1-2,TRBV6-5,-,TRBD1,TGTGCCAGCAGTAAGGGACAGGGATACTATGGCTACACCTTC,CASSKGQGYYGYTF
TRBJ1-5,TRBV23-1,-,-,TGCGCCAGCAGTCAATCAGCAGGGGAGGATCAGCCCCAGCATTTT,CASSQSAGEDQPQHF
TRBJ2-7,TRBV5-4,once,-,TGTGCCAGCAGCTTGGGGACCACCCTACGTTACGAGCAGTACTTC,CASSLGTTLRYEQYF
TRBJ2-5,TRBV5-1,once,-,TGCGCCAGCAGCGACAGCGTCCAAGAGACCCAGTACTTC,CASSDSVQETQYF
TRBJ2-1,TRBV5-4,-,-,TGTGCCAGCAGCGCCCCTGGAGCGCGAACCTACAATGAGCAGTTCTTC,CASSAPGARTYNEQFF
TRBJ2-1,TRBV5-1,-,TRBD1,TGCGCCAGCAGCTGGGGACAGGGGAATGAGCAGTTCTTC,CASSWGQGNEQFF
TRBJ1-5,TRBV4-3,-,-,TGCGCCAGCAGCCAAGATGGGGATCAGCCCCAGCATTTT,CASSQDGDQPQHF
TRBJ2-1,TRBV2,-,-,TGTGCCAGCAGTGAACGGCAGATCAATGAGCAGTTCTTC,CASSERQINEQFF
TRBJ2-1,TRBV7-2,-,TRBD2,TGTGCCAGCAGCTCGCAGGCGGGAGGGTTGGGGGAGCAGTTCTTC,CASSSQAGGLGEQFF
TRBJ1-5,TRBV2,once,-,TGTGCCAGCAGAGCGTGGACAGAGTATCAGCCCCAGCATTTT,CASRAWTEYQPQHF
TRBJ2-5,TRBV27,-,-,TGTGCCAGCAGTAAACAGGTTCAAGAGACCCAGTACTTC,CASSKQVQETQYF
TRBJ1-4,TRBV7-9,-,-,TGTGCCAGCAGCGTAGTGCAGGGGAATAATGAAAAACTGTTTTTT,CASSVVQGNNEKLFF
TRBJ2-2,TRBV28,-,-,TGTGCCAGCAGTTTACCTGGCCCATCCACCGGGGAGCTGTTTTTT,CASSLPGPSTGELFF
TRBJ2-7,TRBV4-1,-,TRBD2,TGCGCCAGCAGCCAAGCTGGACTAGCGGGTTACGAGCAGTACTTC,CASSQAGLAGYEQYF
TRBJ2-1,TRBV7-2,-,TRBD2,TGTGCCAGCAGCTCCTCGGCGCTAGCGGCCTACAATGAGCAGTTCTTC,CASSSSALAAYNEQFF
TRBJ1-3,TRBV9,once,TRBD1,TGTGCCAGCAGCGCAGGGGGGTCTGAGAACACCATATATTTT,CASSAGGSENTIYF
TRBJ2-7,TRBV9,-,TRBD2,TGTGCCAGCAGCGTAGGTGCTAGCGGCTATTTCTCCTACGAGCAGTACTTC,CASSVGASGYFSYEQYF
TRBJ1-1,TRBV4-2,-,-,TGTGCCAGCACCAACTGGGGGACTGAAGCTTTCTTT,CASTNWGTEAFF
TRBJ2-3,TRBV5-1,-,TRBD1,TGCGCCAGCAGCCCGGAGGACAGGGGAGCAGATACGCAGTATTTT,CASSPEDRGADTQYF
TRBJ1-1,TRBV6-4,many,TRBD1,TGTGCCAGCAGTTCAGGGGGCGCGTCACGAGCTTTCTTT,CASSSGGASRAFF
TRBJ2-5,TRBV25-1,-,TRBD2,TGTGCCAGCAGTGAATTTTCTAGCGGGAGGGAAGAGACCCAGTACTTC,CASSEFSSGREETQYF
TRBJ1-1,TRBV7-3,once,-,TGTGCCAGCAGCTTAATTGGGGGTGGCACTGAAGCTTTCTTT,CASSLIGGGTEAFF
TRBJ1-2,TRBV28,-,-,TGTGCCAGCAGTTCCCGTTCGCGGGAGTCCAATGGCTACACCTTC,CASSSRSRESNGYTF
TRBJ2-5,TRBV19,few,TRBD1,TGTGCCAGTAGTGCCTCAGGGGGCGGCGGGACCCAGTACTTC,CASSASGGGGTQYF
TRBJ2-7,TRBV18,-,-,TGTGCCAGCTCACCACCGACAGGCTCCTACGAGCAGTACTTC,CASSPPTGSYEQYF
TRBJ1-2,TRBV19,-,TRBD1,TGTGCCAGTAGTGTCGCCGGGACAGGGGTCCAGATGAACACCTTC,CASSVAGTGVQMNTF
TRBJ1-3,TRBV5-5,-,-,TGTGCCAGCAGCTTGGCGGGGCGGGGAAACACCATATATTTT,CASSLAGRGNTIYF
TRBJ2-1,TRBV6-1,-,TRBD1,TGTGCCAGCAGTGGACAGGGGAATGAGGATGAGCAGTTCTTC,CASSGQGNEDEQFF